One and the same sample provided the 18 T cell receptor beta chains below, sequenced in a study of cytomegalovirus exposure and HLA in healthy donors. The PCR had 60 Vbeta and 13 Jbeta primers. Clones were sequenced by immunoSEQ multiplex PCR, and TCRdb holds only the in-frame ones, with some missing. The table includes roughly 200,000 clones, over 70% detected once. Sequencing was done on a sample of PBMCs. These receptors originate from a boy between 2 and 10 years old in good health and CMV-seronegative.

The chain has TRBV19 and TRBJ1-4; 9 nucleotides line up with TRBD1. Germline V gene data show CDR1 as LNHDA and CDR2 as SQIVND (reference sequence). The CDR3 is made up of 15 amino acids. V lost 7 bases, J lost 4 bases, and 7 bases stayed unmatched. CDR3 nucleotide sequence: TGTGCCAGTAACTACAGGGGGCGTGATAATGAAAAACTGTTTTTT. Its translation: CASNYRGRDNEKLFF.

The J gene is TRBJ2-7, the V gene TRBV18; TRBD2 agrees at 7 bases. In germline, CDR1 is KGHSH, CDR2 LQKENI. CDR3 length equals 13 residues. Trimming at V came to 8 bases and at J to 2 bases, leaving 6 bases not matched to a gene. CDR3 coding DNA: TGTGCCAGCGGTGGGGAGGGTCCCTACGAGCAGTACTTC. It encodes CASGGEGPYEQYF.

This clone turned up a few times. The DNA for the CDR3 is TGTGCCAGCAGTTACCCGGGCTCCTACGAGCAGTACTTC. Protein: CASSYPGSYEQYF. The chain joins TRBV6-5 to TRBJ2-7; D is unclear. CDR3 length equals 13 residues. CDR1 MNHEY and CDR2 SVGAGI come from the germline V gene. The V gene lost 2 bases and the J gene lost 0 bases, with 5 bases spanning the gap.

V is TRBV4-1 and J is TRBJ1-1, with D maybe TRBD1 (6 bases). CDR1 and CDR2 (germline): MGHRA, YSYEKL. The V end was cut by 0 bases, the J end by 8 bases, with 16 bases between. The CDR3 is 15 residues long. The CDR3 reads CASSQEPHRQVEAFF. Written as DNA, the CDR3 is TGCGCCAGCAGCCAAGAACCCCATCGACAGGTCGAAGCTTTCTTT.

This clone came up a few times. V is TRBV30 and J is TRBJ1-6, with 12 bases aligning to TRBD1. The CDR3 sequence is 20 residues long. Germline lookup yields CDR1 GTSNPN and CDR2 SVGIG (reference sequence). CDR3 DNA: TGTGCGTCGGAGTCCTCTTGGGACAGGGGGCAAAGGTCCTATAATTCACCCCTCCACTTT. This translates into CASESSWDRGQRSYNSPLHF. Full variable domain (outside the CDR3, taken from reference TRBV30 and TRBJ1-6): SQTIHQWPATLVQPVGSPLSLECTVEGTSNPNLYWYRQAAGRGLQLLFYSVGIGQISSEVPQNLSASRPQDRQFILSSKKLLLSDSGFYLCASESSWDRGQRSYNSPLHFGNGTRLTVT.

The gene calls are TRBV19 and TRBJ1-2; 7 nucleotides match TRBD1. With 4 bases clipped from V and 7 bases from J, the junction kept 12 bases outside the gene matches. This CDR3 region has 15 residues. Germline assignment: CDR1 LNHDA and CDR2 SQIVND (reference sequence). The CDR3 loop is CASSRGTARGGGYTF. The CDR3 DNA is TGTGCCAGTAGTAGGGGGACAGCCCGTGGAGGTGGCTACACCTTC.

The chain's CDR3 is CASSEVGQNTEAFF. The CDR3 nucleotides are TGTGCCAGCAGTGAAGTGGGACAGAACACTGAAGCTTTCTTT. J is TRBJ1-1 and V is TRBV2; perhaps TRBD1 as D (6 bases). The CDR3 is 14 amino acids. V was shortened by 1 base and J by 1 base, with 7 bases between the two germline ends. Germline V CDR1 and CDR2: SNHLY, FYNNEI. Combining the CDR3 with reference TRBV2 and TRBJ1-1 gives the whole variable domain EPEVTQTPSHQVTQMGQEVILRCVPISNHLYFYWYRQILGQKVEFLVSFYNNEISEKSEIFDDQFSVERPDGSNFTLKIRSTKLEDSAMYFCASSEVGQNTEAFFGQGTRLTVV.

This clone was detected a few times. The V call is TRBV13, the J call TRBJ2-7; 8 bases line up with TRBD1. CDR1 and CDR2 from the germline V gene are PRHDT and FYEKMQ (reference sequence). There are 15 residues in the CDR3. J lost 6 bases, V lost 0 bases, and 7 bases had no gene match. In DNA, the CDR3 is TGTGCCAGCAGCTTAGGCCGGCAGGGGGCAGGCGAGCAGTACTTC. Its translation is CASSLGRQGAGEQYF.

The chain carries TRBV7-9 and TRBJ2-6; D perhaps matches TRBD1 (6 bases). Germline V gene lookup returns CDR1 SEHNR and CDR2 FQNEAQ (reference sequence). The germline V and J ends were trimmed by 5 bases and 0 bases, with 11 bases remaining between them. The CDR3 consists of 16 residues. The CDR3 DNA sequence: TGTGCCAGCAGCCCACCAGGGGCCTCTGGGGCCAACGTCCTGACTTTC. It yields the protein CASSPPGASGANVLTF.

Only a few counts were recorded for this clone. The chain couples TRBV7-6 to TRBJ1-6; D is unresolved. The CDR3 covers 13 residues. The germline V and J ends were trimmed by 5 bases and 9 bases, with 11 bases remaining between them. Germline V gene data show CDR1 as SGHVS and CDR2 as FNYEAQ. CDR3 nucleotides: TGTGCCAGCAGCGCCGAGGTCAGTTCACCCCTCCACTTT. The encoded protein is CASSAEVSSPLHF.

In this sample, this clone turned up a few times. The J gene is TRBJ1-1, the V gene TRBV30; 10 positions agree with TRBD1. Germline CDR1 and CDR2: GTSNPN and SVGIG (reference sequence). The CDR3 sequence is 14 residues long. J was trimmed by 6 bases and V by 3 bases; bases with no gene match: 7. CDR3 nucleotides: TGTGCCTGGAGCATGGGACAGGGGTTCGCTGAAGCTTTCTTT. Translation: CAWSMGQGFAEAFF.

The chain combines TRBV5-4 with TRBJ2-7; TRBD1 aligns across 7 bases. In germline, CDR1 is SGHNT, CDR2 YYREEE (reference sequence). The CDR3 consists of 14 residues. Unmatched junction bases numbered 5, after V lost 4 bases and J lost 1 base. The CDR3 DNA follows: TGTGCCAGCAGCGGGGACAGTCCGTCCTACGAGCAGTACTTC. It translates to CASSGDSPSYEQYF. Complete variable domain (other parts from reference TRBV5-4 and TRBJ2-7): ETGVTQSPTHLIKTRGQQVTLRCSSQSGHNTVSWYQQALGQGPQFIFQYYREEENGRGNFPPRFSGLQFPNYSSELNVNALELDDSALYLCASSGDSPSYEQYFGPGTRLTVT.

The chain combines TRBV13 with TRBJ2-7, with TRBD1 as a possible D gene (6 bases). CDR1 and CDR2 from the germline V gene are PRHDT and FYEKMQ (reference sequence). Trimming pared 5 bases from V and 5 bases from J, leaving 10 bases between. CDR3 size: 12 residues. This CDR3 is CASSGQRDEQYF. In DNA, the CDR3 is TGTGCCAGCAGCGGACAGAGGGACGAGCAGTACTTC.

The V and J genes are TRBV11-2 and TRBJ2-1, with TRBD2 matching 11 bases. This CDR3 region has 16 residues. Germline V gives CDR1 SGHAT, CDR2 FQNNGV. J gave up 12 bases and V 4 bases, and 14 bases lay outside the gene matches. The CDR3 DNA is TGTGCCAGCAGCTACTCCGGGACTAGCGGACCTTCATGGCAGTTCTTC. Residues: CASSYSGTSGPSWQFF.

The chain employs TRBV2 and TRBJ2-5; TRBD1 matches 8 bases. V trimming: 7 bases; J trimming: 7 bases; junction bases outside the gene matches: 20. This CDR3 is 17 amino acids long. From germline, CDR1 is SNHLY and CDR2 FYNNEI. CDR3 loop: CASMGVDRGRGGVTQYF. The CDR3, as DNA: TGTGCCAGCATGGGAGTAGACAGGGGACGAGGCGGCGTGACCCAGTACTTC.

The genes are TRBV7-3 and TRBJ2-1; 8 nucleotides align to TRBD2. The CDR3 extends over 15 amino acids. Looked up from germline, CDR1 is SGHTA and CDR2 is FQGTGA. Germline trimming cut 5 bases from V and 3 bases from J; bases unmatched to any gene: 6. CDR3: CASSPSGGVYNEQFF. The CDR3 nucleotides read TGTGCCAGCAGCCCCAGCGGGGGTGTCTACAATGAGCAGTTCTTC.

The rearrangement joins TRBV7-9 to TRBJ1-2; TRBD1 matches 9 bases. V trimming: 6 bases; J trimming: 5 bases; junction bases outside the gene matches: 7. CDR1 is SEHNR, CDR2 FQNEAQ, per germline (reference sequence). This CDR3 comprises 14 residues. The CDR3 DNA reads TGTGCCAGCAGTACAGGGGGCGTCGGATATGGCTACACCTTC. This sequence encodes CASSTGGVGYGYTF.

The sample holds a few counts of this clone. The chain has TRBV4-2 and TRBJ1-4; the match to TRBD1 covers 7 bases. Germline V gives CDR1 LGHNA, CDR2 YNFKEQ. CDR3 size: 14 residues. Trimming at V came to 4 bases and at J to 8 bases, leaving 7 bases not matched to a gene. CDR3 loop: CASSPPGGAEKLFF. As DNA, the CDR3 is TGTGCCAGCAGCCCTCCAGGGGGAGCAGAAAAACTGTTTTTT.